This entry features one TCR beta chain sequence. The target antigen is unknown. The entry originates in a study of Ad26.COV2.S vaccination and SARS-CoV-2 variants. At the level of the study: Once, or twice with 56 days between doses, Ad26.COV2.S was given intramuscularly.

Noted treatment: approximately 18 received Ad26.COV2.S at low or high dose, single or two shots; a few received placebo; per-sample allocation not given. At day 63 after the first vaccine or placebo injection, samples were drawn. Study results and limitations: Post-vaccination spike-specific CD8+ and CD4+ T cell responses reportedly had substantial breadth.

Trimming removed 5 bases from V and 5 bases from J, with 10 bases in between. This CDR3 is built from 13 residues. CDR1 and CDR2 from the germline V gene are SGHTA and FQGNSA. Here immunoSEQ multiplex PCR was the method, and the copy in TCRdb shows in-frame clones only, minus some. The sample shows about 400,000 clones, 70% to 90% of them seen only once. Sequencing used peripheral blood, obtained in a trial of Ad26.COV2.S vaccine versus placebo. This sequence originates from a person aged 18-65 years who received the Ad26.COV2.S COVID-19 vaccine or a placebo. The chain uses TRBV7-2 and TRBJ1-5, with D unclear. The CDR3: CASSVNGDQPQHF. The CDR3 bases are TGTGCCAGCAGCGTAAATGGGGATCAGCCCCAGCATTTT.